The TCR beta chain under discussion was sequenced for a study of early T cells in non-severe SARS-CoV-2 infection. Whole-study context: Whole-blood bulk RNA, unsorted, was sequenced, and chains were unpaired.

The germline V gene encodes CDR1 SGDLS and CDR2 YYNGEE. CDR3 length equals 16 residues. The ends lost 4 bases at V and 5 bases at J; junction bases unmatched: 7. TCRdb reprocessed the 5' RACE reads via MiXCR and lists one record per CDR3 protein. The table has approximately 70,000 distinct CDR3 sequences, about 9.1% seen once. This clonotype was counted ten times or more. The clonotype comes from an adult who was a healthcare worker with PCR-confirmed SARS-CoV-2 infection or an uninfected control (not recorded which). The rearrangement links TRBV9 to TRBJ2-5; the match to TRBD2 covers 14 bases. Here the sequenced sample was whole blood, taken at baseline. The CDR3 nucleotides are TGTGCCAGCAGCTCGGGGACTAGCGGGAGATTGGAGACCCAGTACTTC. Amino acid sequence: CASSSGTSGRLETQYF.